The rows below give T cell receptor beta chains drawn from one sample of a study of shared clonotypes between healthy human individuals. Measured with immunoSEQ multiplex PCR; TCRdb has only the in-frame clones, and not every one. In the table there are more than 2,000,000 clones, 85% to 95% of which are singletons. Sequenced: naive CD4+ T cells from PBMCs. Receptors originate from a man aged 18 to 29 in good health. Some clones in this sample may be carry-over from other donors' samples. CDR3s include the opening cysteine and the closing phenylalanine or tryptophan. D genes are given only for firm matches. Size values are once, few and many counts, or a class for expanded clones, and some rows have none.

>TRBJ1-3|TRBV27|.|few
TGTGCCAGCAGTTTAGCTGGGTCTGGAAACACCATATATTTT
CASSLAGSGNTIYF
>TRBJ1-5|TRBV19|.|few
TGTGCCAGTACCTCCCGAACTGGGCCCCAGCATTTT
CASTSRTGPQHF
>TRBJ2-2|TRBV12-5|.|.
TGTGCTAGTGCCTTGAGGGGTACCGGGGAGCTGTTTTTT
CASALRGTGELFF
>TRBJ2-1|TRBV7-3|.|.
TGTGCCAGCAGCCAGGACTACAATGAGCAGTTCTTC
CASSQDYNEQFF
>TRBJ1-3|TRBV6-1|.|.
TGTGCCAGCAGTGGGAGGCAGGCTTCGTCTGGAAACACCATATATTTT
CASSGRQASSGNTIYF
>TRBJ2-7|TRBV7-2|.|once
TGTGCCAGCAGCCCAGTCTCCCCTCGGCGGGGAACCTACGAGCAGTACTTC
CASSPVSPRRGTYEQYF
>TRBJ1-5|TRBV5-3|.|.
TGTGCCAGAAGCTTTCTGAGTAAACCCAATCAGCCCCAGCATTTT
CARSFLSKPNQPQHF
>TRBJ1-5|TRBV7-9|.|.
TGTGCCAGCAGCTTAGTAGGCGAGCCCCAGCATTTT
CASSLVGEPQHF
>TRBJ2-7|TRBV7-9|.|.
TGTGCCAGCACCTCGACTCCCGGGCTAGAAGCCTACGAGCAGTACTTC
CASTSTPGLEAYEQYF
>TRBJ1-5|TRBV18|TRBD1|once
TGTGCCAGCTCACCACCACGACAGGGTGATCAGCCCCAGCATTTT
CASSPPRQGDQPQHF
>TRBJ2-3|TRBV11-1|.|once
TGTGCCAGCAGCCGGTCAGATACGCAGTATTTT
CASSRSDTQYF
>TRBJ2-7|TRBV15|.|.
TGTGCCACCAGCAGAGCTCGAAATTCCTACGAGCAGTACTTC
CATSRARNSYEQYF
>TRBJ1-1|TRBV28|.|few
TGTGCCAGCAGACCAAAAGAAGCTTTCTTT
CASRPKEAFF
>TRBJ2-2|TRBV7-9|.|.
TGTGCCAGCAGCCGTATGAGGTCAACGAACACCGGGGAGCTGTTTTTT
CASSRMRSTNTGELFF
>TRBJ1-5|TRBV6-1|.|.
TGTGCCAGCAGCGAGTCCGGGGTGCCCCAGCATTTT
CASSESGVPQHF
>TRBJ1-1|TRBV11-3|.|.
TGTGCCAGCAGCTCCGGGGGGGTGAACACTGAAGCTTTCTTT
CASSSGGVNTEAFF
>TRBJ2-1|TRBV28|.|.
TGTGCCAGCGGGACGTCGTACAATGAGCAGTTCTTC
CASGTSYNEQFF
>TRBJ2-7|TRBV19|TRBD1|.
TGTGCCAGTAGTTTCTCCGGACAGGGGAGCTACGAGCAGTACTTC
CASSFSGQGSYEQYF
>TRBJ2-2|TRBV29-1|TRBD1|.
TGCAGCGTTGTGACAGGGGGCACCGGGGAGCTGTTTTTT
CSVVTGGTGELFF
>TRBJ2-5|TRBV2|TRBD1|.
TGTGCCATAGGTCAGGGACAGGGAAGCCCAGAGACCCAGTACTTC
CAIGQGQGSPETQYF
>TRBJ1-6|TRBV4-3|.|.
TGCGCCAGCAGCCCCGGGACACATAATTCACCCCTCCACTTT
CASSPGTHNSPLHF
>TRBJ2-7|TRBV11-2|TRBD2|.
TGTGCCAGCAGCTTGGAACTAGCGGGAGCCTACGAGCAGTACTTC
CASSLELAGAYEQYF
>TRBJ2-7|TRBV6-1|TRBD1|.
TGTGCCAGCAGTGTGGGGACAGCCACCTACGAGCAGTACTTC
CASSVGTATYEQYF